These T cell receptor beta chains were read from a single sample in a study of shared clonotypes between healthy human individuals. Sequencing used immunoSEQ multiplex PCR; TCRdb keeps in-frame clones, though not all of them. The sample contains 800,000 to 950,000 clones, just over 95% of which appear only once. The sample consisted of naive CD8+ T cells sorted from blood. The receptors derive from a man aged 30-40 years in good health. CDR3s include the opening cysteine and the closing phenylalanine or tryptophan.

J | V | CDR3
TRBJ1-4 | TRBV7-6 | CASSPSTGVGEKLFF
TRBJ2-7 | TRBV9 | CASSVGGSAYEQYF
TRBJ2-1 | TRBV6-5 | CASSYSPGGGNNEQFF
TRBJ2-7 | TRBV9 | CASSGRLASTPYEQYF
TRBJ2-4 | TRBV28 | CASSLETRTLAKNIQYF
TRBJ2-2 | TRBV29-1 | CSVKLNTGELFF
TRBJ2-1 | TRBV7-6 | CASSQGGTAFWNEQFF
TRBJ2-1 | TRBV18 | CASSPLDRPNNEQFF
TRBJ2-2 | TRBV11-2 | CASSLGARDRAYTGELFF
TRBJ1-1 | TRBV18 | CASSPPEDSEAFF
TRBJ1-4 | TRBV15 | CATSSEGREKLFF
TRBJ2-7 | TRBV7-8 | CASSLSLGLAGPGDSYEQYF
TRBJ2-7 | TRBV10-2 | CASSEAYEQYF
TRBJ2-3 | TRBV7-9 | CASSSRTSGITDTQYF
TRBJ2-1 | TRBV9 | CASSVDDSFDEQFF
TRBJ2-1 | TRBV18 | CASSPDPGPPYPNEQFF
TRBJ2-1 | TRBV19 | CASSVSVPYNEQFF
TRBJ2-7 | TRBV27 | CASSLGQAGYEQYF
TRBJ2-7 | TRBV30 | CAWSPVTGGSYEQYF
TRBJ2-1 | TRBV7-9 | CASSSWREGLREQFF
TRBJ2-1 | TRBV4-3 | CASSQDSGGSYNEQFF
TRBJ2-1 | TRBV27 | CASIRAGGGDEQFF
TRBJ2-3 | TRBV4-2 | CASSPKYSGRALSTDTQYF
TRBJ2-1 | TRBV7-7 | CASSLGGGNEQFF
TRBJ2-2 | TRBV4-1 | CASSQHRGGGTGELFF
TRBJ2-7 | TRBV4-1 | CASSQEILSAYEQYF
TRBJ2-7 | TRBV4-1 | CASSHRTGEAPEQYF
TRBJ1-2 | TRBV4-3 | CASSHPGQDYGYTF
TRBJ1-1 | TRBV19 | CASSIHPPANTEAFF
TRBJ1-3 | TRBV28 | CASMGGLSGNTIYF
TRBJ2-7 | TRBV5-6 | CASSLGQSYEQYF
TRBJ2-5 | TRBV9 | CASSEEGGRRETQYF
TRBJ2-7 | TRBV9 | CASSDQRGASGINRYEQYF
TRBJ2-3 | TRBV9 | CASSAKTGSTDTQYF
TRBJ1-5 | TRBV9 | CASSVDGGQQPQHF
TRBJ2-1 | TRBV5-1 | CASMESSYNEQFF
TRBJ1-1 | TRBV27 | CASSYGTEAFF
TRBJ2-5 | TRBV6-4 | CASSDSNRGPETQYF
TRBJ2-7 | TRBV28 | CASSSRLAGAYEQYF
TRBJ1-2 | TRBV28 | CASSLLAGGLYGYTF
TRBJ2-5 | TRBV5-1 | CASSFDRTGMYQETQYF
TRBJ1-1 | TRBV7-9 | CASSLETGSGAEAFF
TRBJ1-2 | TRBV29-1 | CSVRMTRSAGYTF
TRBJ2-7 | TRBV11-2 | CASSSYSSGIGYEQYF
TRBJ2-7 | TRBV28 | CASSVRTGRSYEQYF
TRBJ2-7 | TRBV7-9 | CASSLEGLYEQYF
TRBJ2-1 | TRBV9 | CASSVGVAGGLWDEQFF
TRBJ1-2 | TRBV30 | CAWSPGQGTNYGYTF
TRBJ2-2 | TRBV6-4 | CASSELAGGYTGELFF
TRBJ2-2 | TRBV28 | CASRWASGRATPNTGELFF
TRBJ2-3 | TRBV9 | CASSPSGSFTDTQYF
TRBJ2-1 | TRBV10-2 | CASSESDRGTGIFASYNEQFF
TRBJ2-7 | TRBV9 | CASSHHLGQGGYEQYF
TRBJ2-2 | TRBV29-1 | CSVLTVNTGELFF
TRBJ1-1 | TRBV7-9 | CASSSRDREGNTEAFF